What follows are 21 T cell receptor beta chains derived from one specimen sequenced in a study of graft-versus-host responses after intestinal transplantation. These TCRs' antigens remain unknown. Generated by immunoSEQ multiplex PCR, the TCRdb table keeps only in-frame clones and is missing some. The profile shows about 94,000 clones, roughly 90% of them singletons. The sample consisted of unstimulated CD8+ T cells sorted from spleen or lymph node cells, taken before intestinal transplant. These receptors were collected from a human donor who received an intestinal transplant.

This chain links TRBV28 with TRBJ2-1; 7 nucleotides match TRBD2. The trim removed 5 bases at V and 7 bases at J, leaving 11 bases unmatched. CDR3 length equals 15 residues. Per the germline V gene, CDR1 is MDHEN and CDR2 is SYDVKM. The CDR3 coding sequence is TGTGCCAGCAGTAGGGCGGGAGCCTGGGAGAATGAGCAGTTCTTC. Its translation: CASSRAGAWENEQFF. The variable domain in full, with the rest retrieved from reference TRBV28 and TRBJ2-1, is DVKVTQSSRYLVKRTGEKVFLECVQDMDHENMFWYRQDPGLGLRLIYFSYDVKMKEKGDIPEGYSVSREKKERFSLILESASTNQTSMYLCASSRAGAWENEQFFGPGTRLTVL.

The chain combines TRBV2 with TRBJ2-1, with 10 bases lining up with TRBD1. V shed 6 bases, J shed 1 base, and the junction held 18 bases outside the gene matches. Germline V lookup: CDR1 SNHLY, CDR2 FYNNEI. The CDR3 is 20 amino acids. CDR3 bases: TGTGCCAGCAGCACCTCCCGGGACAGGGGCAATAGCGGATCCTACAATGAGCAGTTCTTC. Residues: CASSTSRDRGNSGSYNEQFF.

V is TRBV11-1 and J is TRBJ2-5; TRBD2 matches 13 bases. This CDR3 is 16 amino acids long. Germline V gene sequence: CDR1 SGHAT, CDR2 FQDESV (reference sequence). The trim removed 4 bases at V and 4 bases at J, leaving 6 bases unmatched. The CDR3 nucleotides read TGTGCCAGCAGCTCCGGACTAGCGGGAGAAGGAGAGACCCAGTACTTC. Protein product: CASSSGLAGEGETQYF.

The chain recombines TRBV7-6 with TRBJ2-3; D is ambiguous. The CDR3 covers 15 residues. The ends were cut back, 1 base at V and 1 base at J, with 9 bases in the middle. Germline V gene sequence: CDR1 SGHVS, CDR2 FNYEAQ. CDR3 bases: TGTGCCAGCAGCTTAGGCCTCGAGGGCACAGATACGCAGTATTTT. Translating it yields CASSLGLEGTDTQYF.

The chain links TRBV14 to TRBJ2-5; D is possibly TRBD2 (5 bases). Judging by the DNA end, TRBJ2-7 fits better; the J call may be wrong. Germline V gives CDR1 SGHDN, CDR2 FVKESK. The CDR3 is 14 amino acids. The CDR3 reads CASSQLGSEIEQYF. The DNA of the CDR3 is TGTGCCAGCAGCCAACTGGGGAGTGAAATCGAGCAGTACTTC.

This chain uses TRBV4-1 with TRBJ2-2; maybe TRBD2 (6 bases). The CDR3 is made up of 16 amino acids. Germline loops: CDR1 MGHRA, CDR2 YSYEKL. Trimming removed 4 bases from V and 3 bases from J, with 15 bases in between. The CDR3 DNA reads TGCGCCAGCAGCCGCCGGGGGAGTTTGGACACCGGGGAGCTGTTTTTT. Its protein product is CASSRRGSLDTGELFF.

The rearrangement joins TRBV7-9 to TRBJ2-3; 11 bases fit TRBD2. The germline V gene encodes CDR1 SEHNR and CDR2 FQNEAQ (reference sequence). Trimming at V came to 4 bases and at J to 0 bases, leaving 6 bases not matched to a gene. The CDR3 loop spans 17 amino acids. CDR3 in amino acids: CASSSPVAGGSTDTQYF. The CDR3 bases are TGTGCCAGCAGCTCCCCCGTAGCGGGGGGGAGCACAGATACGCAGTATTTT. Together with reference TRBV7-9 and TRBJ2-3, the CDR3 gives the full variable domain: DTGVSQNPRHKITKRGQNVTFRCDPISEHNRLYWYRQTLGQGPEFLTYFQNEAQLEKSRLLSDRFSAERPKGSFSTLEIQRTEQGDSAMYLCASSSPVAGGSTDTQYFGPGTRLTVL.

The chain recombines TRBV7-9 with TRBJ2-7, with D possibly TRBD1 on 6 matching bases. With 1 base removed from V and 3 bases from J, the gap between germline ends came to 16 bases. The CDR3 is made up of 16 amino acids. CDR1 is SEHNR, CDR2 FQNEAQ, per germline (reference sequence). The CDR3 reads CASSLGSPGAHYEQYF. Here the CDR3 DNA reads TGTGCCAGCAGCTTAGGGTCCCCAGGGGCCCACTACGAGCAGTACTTC.

This clone was recorded once. The chain couples TRBV7-9 to TRBJ1-6, with a tentative D call TRBD1 (6 bases). V lost 3 bases to trimming and J lost 10 bases, with 22 bases between them. The germline CDR1 and CDR2 sequences are SEHNR and FQNEAQ (reference sequence). CDR3 length equals 17 residues. The CDR3: CASSFMTSGASRSPLHF. As DNA, the CDR3 is TGTGCCAGCAGCTTTATGACCTCAGGGGCGAGTCGATCACCCCTCCACTTT.

This chain links TRBV5-6 with TRBJ1-2, with 7 bases fitting TRBD1. The CDR3 sequence is 16 residues long. Germline lookup yields CDR1 SGHDT and CDR2 YYEEEE. J lost 4 bases, V lost 4 bases, and 13 bases had no gene match. CDR3 protein: CASSPYAGQQTYGYTF. In DNA, the CDR3 is TGTGCCAGCAGCCCTTACGCGGGACAGCAGACCTATGGCTACACCTTC.

J is TRBJ2-7 and V is TRBV11-2, with 9 bases aligning to TRBD2. Germline lookup yields CDR1 SGHAT and CDR2 FQNNGV. The CDR3 covers 14 residues. Trimming cost V 6 bases and J 0 bases; bases outside gene matches: 3. The CDR3 spells CASRGLATSYEQYF. CDR3 sequence (DNA): TGTGCCAGCAGAGGACTAGCGACCTCCTACGAGCAGTACTTC.

CDR3: CASSLFSGNTDTQYF. The CDR3 DNA is TGTGCCAGCAGTCTATTTAGCGGGAACACAGATACGCAGTATTTT. The chain recombines TRBV6-5 with TRBJ2-3; 8 bases are a match to TRBD2. This CDR3 comprises 15 residues. Trimming at V came to 5 bases and at J to 2 bases, leaving 6 bases not matched to a gene. In germline, CDR1 is MNHEY, CDR2 SVGAGI.

V usage is TRBV27 and J usage is TRBJ2-7; D possibly corresponds to TRBD1 (5 bases). The germline V and J ends were trimmed by 4 bases and 5 bases, with 12 bases remaining between them. CDR1 and CDR2 from the germline V gene are MNHEY and SMNVEV (reference sequence). This CDR3 has 13 amino acids. CDR3 loop: CASSYGRDNEQYF. The CDR3 DNA sequence: TGTGCCAGCAGTTACGGCAGGGATAACGAGCAGTACTTC.

This chain uses TRBV19 with TRBJ2-1, with D possibly being TRBD2 (6 bases). The CDR3 is 16 amino acids. Germline V CDR1 and CDR2: LNHDA, SQIVND (reference sequence). V lost 9 bases and J 0 bases, leaving 18 bases between the germline ends. For the CDR3, the DNA is TGTGCCAGCCACCCCTGGGGGGACTCCTCCTACAATGAGCAGTTCTTC. This sequence encodes CASHPWGDSSYNEQFF.

The chain is built from TRBV19 and TRBJ2-3, with a tentative D call TRBD2 (5 bases). V gave up 2 bases and J gave up 6 bases, with 9 bases separating them. Germline CDR1 reads LNHDA; CDR2 reads SQIVND (reference sequence). The CDR3 runs to 13 residues. This CDR3 is CASSIRGGDTQYF. In DNA form, the CDR3 reads TGTGCCAGTAGTATAAGAGGCGGGGATACGCAGTATTTT.

This chain uses TRBV6-5 with TRBJ2-5; D unclear. The CDR3 has 16 amino acids. Deletions cut 4 bases from V and 5 bases from J, with 20 bases between. The germline CDR1 and CDR2 sequences are MNHEY and SVGAGI. The CDR3 sequence: CASSSDAQRSSETQYF. CDR3 DNA: TGTGCCAGCAGTTCCGACGCGCAGCGATCGTCCGAGACCCAGTACTTC.

In this sample, this clone turned up once. This chain's CDR3 is CASSLFGYSGASGANVLTF. The DNA of the CDR3 is TGTGCCAGCAGCTTGTTTGGATACAGCGGAGCCTCTGGGGCCAACGTCCTGACTTTC. The gene calls are TRBV5-6 and TRBJ2-6, with D possibly being TRBD2 (5 bases). This CDR3 contains 19 residues. Germline CDR1 reads SGHDT; CDR2 reads YYEEEE. The V end lost 1 base, the J end lost 0 bases, and 17 bases lay between the germline ends.

This rearrangement joins TRBV9 to TRBJ1-5; TRBD1 matches 8 bases. CDR1 and CDR2 from the germline V gene are SGDLS and YYNGEE. The CDR3 is 14 residues long. Unmatched junction bases numbered 2, after V lost 0 bases and J lost 6 bases. Here the CDR3 DNA reads TGTGCCAGCAGCGTAGGGACAGGGTCTCAGCCCCAGCATTTT. Amino acid sequence: CASSVGTGSQPQHF.

The rearrangement uses TRBV13 and TRBJ2-7; 9 nucleotides align to TRBD1. Unmatched junction bases numbered 1, after V lost 5 bases and J lost 5 bases. Germline V gives CDR1 PRHDT, CDR2 FYEKMQ (reference sequence). The CDR3 totals 12 residues. As DNA, the CDR3 is TGTGCCAGCAGCCGGGACAGGGACGAGCAGTACTTC. It yields the protein CASSRDRDEQYF.

This rearrangement joins TRBV4-1 to TRBJ1-2; 11 nucleotides line up with TRBD1. The germline V gene encodes CDR1 MGHRA and CDR2 YSYEKL. The CDR3 consists of 17 residues. Germline trimming cut 1 base from V and 4 bases from J; bases unmatched to any gene: 8. CDR3 sequence: CASSQVLQGQGVYGYTF. CDR3 nucleotides: TGCGCCAGCAGCCAAGTCCTCCAGGGACAGGGGGTCTATGGCTACACCTTC.

This clone was seen just once. The chain is built from TRBV27 and TRBJ2-6; a weak D match, TRBD2 (7 bases). Per germline, CDR1 MNHEY and CDR2 SMNVEV (reference sequence). The CDR3 has 18 residues. Trimming removed 3 bases at V and 0 bases at J, with 15 bases between. CDR3 DNA sequence: TGTGCCAGCAGTTTCGGGGGGACACTCCCCTCTGGGGCCAACGTCCTGACTTTC. Amino acids: CASSFGGTLPSGANVLTF. The full variable domain, completed using reference TRBV27 and TRBJ2-6, is EAQVTQNPRYLITVTGKKLTVTCSQNMNHEYMSWYRQDPGLGLRQIYYSMNVEVTDKGDVPEGYKVSRKEKRNFPLILESPSPNQTSLYFCASSFGGTLPSGANVLTFGAGSRLTVL.